A single sample gave rise to the 23 T cell receptor beta chains below, sequenced in a study of control samples from healthy donors and cancer patients. Only in-frame clones appear in the TCRdb table, and some are missing; sequencing was by immunoSEQ multiplex PCR. The sample comprises some 160,000 clones, around 90% of which are singletons, and around 4.7% rests with the top ten. The source material was blood. These receptors came from a man younger than 45 in good health.

The chain couples TRBV27 to TRBJ2-5, with D possibly matching TRBD1 (8 bases). The CDR3 covers 13 residues. Trimming removed 6 bases from V and 4 bases from J, with 12 bases in between. CDR1 is MNHEY, CDR2 SMNVEV, per germline (reference sequence). CDR3 sequence: CASRTGGGETQYF. As DNA, the CDR3 is TGTGCCAGCAGAACAGGGGGGGGAGAGACCCAGTACTTC.

This chain connects TRBV3-1 (or the pseudogene TRBV3-2) to TRBJ2-3; 11 nucleotides match TRBD2. Germline V CDR1 and CDR2: LGHDT, YNNKEL (reference sequence). J lost 6 bases, V lost 3 bases, and 5 bases had no gene match. The CDR3 contains 15 residues. CDR3 sequence (DNA): TGTGCCAGCAGCCACCTAGCGGGGGGTCGGGATACGCAGTATTTT. It codes for CASSHLAGGRDTQYF.

The genes are TRBV27 and TRBJ2-2, with D hard to call. Trimming shortened V by 3 bases and J by 0 bases, and 5 bases separated the two germline ends. CDR1 MNHEY and CDR2 SMNVEV come from the germline V gene (reference sequence). This CDR3 comprises 14 residues. In DNA form, the CDR3 reads TGTGCCAGCAGTTTTGGGGCGAACACCGGGGAGCTGTTTTTT. Amino acids: CASSFGANTGELFF.

This clone was seen once. The chain links TRBV6-4 to TRBJ2-1, with D perhaps TRBD1 (5 bases). The germline gives CDR1 MRHNA, CDR2 SNTAGT. V lost 5 bases to trimming and J lost 0 bases, with 11 bases between them. The CDR3 is made up of 15 amino acids. CDR3 region: CASSLQASSYNEQFF. CDR3 coding DNA: TGTGCCAGCAGTCTACAGGCGAGCTCCTACAATGAGCAGTTCTTC.

The chain couples TRBV29-1 to TRBJ1-5, with TRBD1 as a possible D gene (5 bases). Looked up from germline, CDR1 is SQVTM and CDR2 is ANQGSEA. V lost 7 bases, J lost 0 bases, and 13 bases lay in between. The CDR3 spans 14 residues. DNA for the CDR3: TGCAGCGCATGGGGGACTATTAGCAATCAGCCCCAGCATTTT. It translates to CSAWGTISNQPQHF.

V gene TRBV7-2 combines with J gene TRBJ2-2; D possibly corresponds to TRBD2 (5 bases). This CDR3 contains 14 residues. The germline CDR1 and CDR2 sequences are SGHTA and FQGNSA. Trimming cost V 5 bases and J 4 bases, with 11 bases left between them. The CDR3 sequence: CASSPRGGTGELFF. For the CDR3, the DNA is TGTGCCAGCAGCCCACGGGGTGGCACCGGGGAGCTGTTTTTT.

This chain joins TRBV4-1 and TRBJ2-7; 8 nucleotides align to TRBD1. CDR1 MGHRA and CDR2 YSYEKL come from the germline V gene. This CDR3 region has 14 residues. The V segment lost 2 bases and the J segment 5 bases; nucleotides outside the gene matches: 5. This chain's CDR3 is CASSQQGQDHEQYF. The CDR3 DNA reads TGCGCCAGCAGCCAACAGGGACAGGACCACGAGCAGTACTTC.

A few counts support this clone. The V and J genes are TRBV28 and TRBJ2-1; D call uncertain. Germline V gene data show CDR1 as MDHEN and CDR2 as SYDVKM. V was shortened by 3 bases and J by 6 bases, with 12 bases between the two germline ends. CDR3 length: 14 residues. CDR3 DNA: TGTGCCAGCAGTTTCCCACCCAGCTCCAATGAGCAGTTCTTC. It yields the protein CASSFPPSSNEQFF.

About this clone itself: The junction differs from germline at one of its ends, possibly a read error. The chain combines TRBV9 with TRBJ1-1; possibly TRBD1 for D (6 bases). Germline CDR1 and CDR2: SGDLS and YYNGEE. This CDR3 contains 16 residues. The CDR3 region has the DNA TGTGCCAGCAGCGTAGGTACAGGGAGAATGAACGCTGAAGCTTTCTTT. Amino acids: CASSVGTGRMNAEAFF. The whole variable domain, remainder taken from reference TRBV9 and TRBJ1-1, is DSGVTQTPKHLITATGQRVTLRCSPRSGDLSVYWYQQSLDQGLQFLIQYYNGEERAKGNILERFSAQQFPDLHSELNLSSLELGDSALYFCASSVGTGRMNAEAFFGQGTRLTVV.

This clone appeared a single time. This chain uses TRBV6-6 with TRBJ1-4; no reliable D call. The CDR3 is 13 residues long. Trimming left V 6 bases short and J 11 bases short, with 16 bases between. Germline lookup yields CDR1 MNHNY and CDR2 SVGAGI (reference sequence). CDR3 loop: CASSRTGRRKLFF. CDR3 in DNA: TGTGCCAGCAGCCGCACCGGCCGGCGGAAACTGTTTTTT.

This chain connects TRBV18 to TRBJ2-2, with 14 bases aligning to TRBD2. The CDR3 contains 17 residues. Germline-derived CDR1 and CDR2 are KGHSH and LQKENI. Losses at the gene ends were 6 bases for V and 6 bases for J; bases not matched to a gene: 9. The CDR3 DNA follows: TGTGCCAGCTCCGGGACAGGACTAGCGGGAGGACCCGGGGAGCTGTTTTTT. It translates to CASSGTGLAGGPGELFF.

V is TRBV5-6 and J is TRBJ2-6; D uncertain. Germline V gene data show CDR1 as SGHDT and CDR2 as YYEEEE. The CDR3 covers 16 residues. The V and J ends lost 4 bases and 0 bases respectively, with 11 bases between them. CDR3 sequence reads: CASSQGPNSGANVLTF. CDR3 nucleotides: TGTGCCAGCAGCCAAGGACCCAACTCTGGGGCCAACGTCCTGACTTTC.

The V call is TRBV4-2, the J call TRBJ2-3; D possibly corresponds to TRBD2 (5 bases). The CDR3 consists of 13 residues. V was cut by 3 bases and J by 6 bases, with 10 bases left in between. Germline-derived CDR1 and CDR2 are LGHNA and YNFKEQ. CDR3 region: CASSHRGSDTQYF. CDR3 DNA: TGTGCCAGCAGCCACCGGGGAAGCGATACGCAGTATTTT.

The chain employs TRBV27 and TRBJ1-1, with D perhaps matching TRBD1 (6 bases). CDR1 and CDR2 (germline): MNHEY, SMNVEV (reference sequence). Trimming left V 5 bases short and J 0 bases short, with 19 bases between. This CDR3 contains 17 residues. CDR3 in amino acids: CASSPGRGQFMNTEAFF. The CDR3 DNA reads TGTGCCAGCAGTCCTGGGAGAGGACAGTTTATGAACACTGAAGCTTTCTTT.

The chain is built from TRBV5-6 and TRBJ2-3; 7 bases map to TRBD2. The V segment lost 4 bases and the J segment 2 bases; nucleotides outside the gene matches: 7. Per germline, CDR1 SGHDT and CDR2 YYEEEE. This CDR3 is built from 15 residues. The CDR3 region is CASSREAGYTDTQYF. The CDR3, as DNA: TGTGCCAGCAGCCGAGAAGCGGGGTACACAGATACGCAGTATTTT.

The V call is TRBV5-5, the J call TRBJ2-1, with no clear D. Trimming left V 2 bases short and J 7 bases short, with 7 bases between. CDR3 length: 12 amino acids. Per the germline V gene, CDR1 is SGHKS and CDR2 is YYEKEE (reference sequence). The CDR3 sequence: CASSLFVNEQFF. CDR3 DNA: TGTGCCAGCAGCTTATTCGTAAATGAGCAGTTCTTC. Filled out from reference TRBV5-5 and TRBJ2-1, the complete variable domain reads DAGVTQSPTHLIKTRGQQVTLRCSPISGHKSVSWYQQVLGQGPQFIFQYYEKEERGRGNFPDRFSARQFPNYSSELNVNALLLGDSALYLCASSLFVNEQFFGPGTRLTVL.

The chain has TRBV29-1 and TRBJ2-1; D unresolved. This CDR3 has 13 residues. The germline gives CDR1 SQVTM, CDR2 ANQGSEA. The V and J ends lost 2 bases and 3 bases respectively, with 8 bases between them. Here the CDR3 DNA reads TGCAGCGTTGAAACGACGGTCTACAATGAGCAGTTCTTC. This translates into CSVETTVYNEQFF.

This clone was seen just once. The chain couples TRBV7-6 to TRBJ2-2, with TRBD2 identical over 13 bases. Trimming removed 3 bases from V and 0 bases from J; junction bases left unmatched: 4. Germline CDR1 SGHVS, CDR2 FNYEAQ. The CDR3 consists of 18 residues. CDR3 DNA: TGTGCCAGCAGCTTGTCACTAGCGGGGGGGACGAACACCGGGGAGCTGTTTTTT. This sequence encodes CASSLSLAGGTNTGELFF.

The chain combines TRBV7-2 with TRBJ1-2, with D possibly TRBD1 on 5 matching bases. Trimming removed 3 bases at V and 11 bases at J, with 22 bases between. Germline-derived CDR1 and CDR2 are SGHTA and FQGNSA. CDR3 size: 15 residues. CDR3 bases: TGTGCCAGCAGCTTCGGGGACCCGGTAGCGAGTGGGTACACCTTC. Protein: CASSFGDPVASGYTF.

The chain carries TRBV28 and TRBJ2-7, with 12 bases identical to TRBD2. The trim removed 6 bases at V and 6 bases at J, leaving 18 bases unmatched. The germline V gene has CDR1 MDHEN and CDR2 SYDVKM. The CDR3 has 18 residues. This CDR3 reads CASSPVLAGGPAFAEQYF. The CDR3 DNA reads TGTGCCAGCAGCCCCGTGCTAGCGGGGGGGCCGGCCTTTGCCGAGCAGTACTTC.

This chain uses TRBV19 with TRBJ1-6; a possible D gene is TRBD1 (5 bases). This CDR3 is built from 15 residues. V was shortened by 6 bases and J by 9 bases, with 18 bases between the two germline ends. The germline CDR1 and CDR2 sequences are LNHDA and SQIVND (reference sequence). CDR3 bases: TGTGCCAGTAGCCGTCCGGACAAGGAGGTTTCACCCCTCCACTTT. Its protein product is CASSRPDKEVSPLHF.

The V call is TRBV15, the J call TRBJ1-1, with D perhaps TRBD1 (5 bases). V gave up 2 bases and J gave up 2 bases, with 12 bases separating them. Germline lookup yields CDR1 LNHNV and CDR2 YYDKDF (reference sequence). This CDR3 has 15 residues. CDR3 protein: CATSRSPQGNTEAFF. The CDR3 DNA is TGTGCCACCAGCAGATCCCCTCAGGGTAACACTGAAGCTTTCTTT.

The rearrangement uses TRBV24-1 and TRBJ2-2; unclear D gene. The V gene lost 8 bases and the J gene lost 1 base, with 10 bases spanning the gap. Per the germline V gene, CDR1 is KGHDR and CDR2 is SFDVKD. This CDR3 contains 14 residues. This CDR3 reads CATTAPLNTGELFF. CDR3 nucleotides: TGTGCCACCACAGCGCCCCTGAACACCGGGGAGCTGTTTTTT.